Listed below are T cell receptor beta chains from one sample, sequenced in a study of cytomegalovirus exposure and HLA in healthy donors. Using immunoSEQ multiplex PCR, the repertoire was profiled, and TCRdb retains in-frame clones only, with some absent. The repertoire holds roughly 120,000 clones, with around 80% as singletons. The source material was PBMCs. The receptor source for this set is a woman aged 18-29 years in good health and CMV-seropositive. Both conserved end residues are part of each CDR3. Fields, in order: clone size, V gene, D gene, J gene, CDR3 DNA, CDR3 protein. D genes are given only for firm matches. Some rows have no size entry. The others give once, few or many, or a class for an expanded clone.

clone_size: once
v_call: TRBV7-9
d_call: NA
j_call: TRBJ2-1
cdr3_nt: TGTGCCAGCAGCCTCGGGACTCCGAGTAATGAGCAGTTCTTC
cdr3_aa: CASSLGTPSNEQFF

clone_size: NA
v_call: TRBV23-1
d_call: TRBD2
j_call: TRBJ2-7
cdr3_nt: TGCGCCAGCAGTCAATCGAGATTAGTAGCGGGGGTTTACGAGCAGTACTTC
cdr3_aa: CASSQSRLVAGVYEQYF

clone_size: NA
v_call: TRBV6-6
d_call: TRBD2
j_call: TRBJ2-3
cdr3_nt: TGTGCCAGCAGTTTCCCTAGCGGGGGGGCCTCAGATACGCAGTATTTT
cdr3_aa: CASSFPSGGASDTQYF

clone_size: NA
v_call: TRBV10-3
d_call: NA
j_call: TRBJ2-5
cdr3_nt: TGTGCCATCAGTGAGAGGCAGGTTCAAGAGACCCAGTACTTC
cdr3_aa: CAISERQVQETQYF

clone_size: NA
v_call: TRBV19
d_call: NA
j_call: TRBJ1-5
cdr3_nt: TGTGCCAGTAGTATAGTGCTACTCCAGCCCCAGCATTTT
cdr3_aa: CASSIVLLQPQHF

clone_size: NA
v_call: TRBV4-1
d_call: NA
j_call: TRBJ1-1
cdr3_nt: TGCGCCAGCAGCCAAGCAGGTGAAATGAACACTGAAGCTTTCTTT
cdr3_aa: CASSQAGEMNTEAFF

clone_size: NA
v_call: TRBV30
d_call: NA
j_call: TRBJ1-1
cdr3_nt: TGTGCCTGGATCCAGGGGAGGGCGGCTGAAGCTTTCTTT
cdr3_aa: CAWIQGRAAEAFF

clone_size: few
v_call: TRBV20-1
d_call: NA
j_call: TRBJ1-1
cdr3_nt: TGCAGTGCTCAGACACCGATTGAAGCTTTCTTT
cdr3_aa: CSAQTPIEAFF

clone_size: NA
v_call: TRBV30
d_call: NA
j_call: TRBJ2-2
cdr3_nt: TGTGCCTGGAGTAGACCGTACGGGGCCGGGGAGCTGTTTTTT
cdr3_aa: CAWSRPYGAGELFF

clone_size: NA
v_call: TRBV14
d_call: TRBD2
j_call: TRBJ2-5
cdr3_nt: TGTGCCAGCAGCCAAGTTCCTAGCGGTATTCAGACCCAGTACTTC
cdr3_aa: CASSQVPSGIQTQYF

clone_size: NA
v_call: TRBV5-5
d_call: NA
j_call: TRBJ1-1
cdr3_nt: TGTGCCAGCAGCTTGTGGGCCGGCCACACTGAAGCTTTCTTT
cdr3_aa: CASSLWAGHTEAFF

clone_size: NA
v_call: TRBV7-8
d_call: NA
j_call: TRBJ2-1
cdr3_nt: TGTGCCAGCACCACTGAAGGGAGACACAATGAGCAGTTCTTC
cdr3_aa: CASTTEGRHNEQFF

clone_size: few
v_call: TRBV5-4
d_call: NA
j_call: TRBJ2-2
cdr3_nt: TGTGCCAGCAGCTTGGAGTTGGGGGCATCCGGGGAGCTGTTTTTT
cdr3_aa: CASSLELGASGELFF

clone_size: NA
v_call: TRBV28
d_call: TRBD1
j_call: TRBJ1-2
cdr3_nt: TGTGCCAGCAGCCCAGGACAGGGGGTGCGAGGCTACACCTTC
cdr3_aa: CASSPGQGVRGYTF

clone_size: NA
v_call: TRBV6-1
d_call: NA
j_call: TRBJ1-1
cdr3_nt: TGTGCCAGCAGTGAAGCTGGCGGGAACACTGAAGCTTTCTTT
cdr3_aa: CASSEAGGNTEAFF

clone_size: NA
v_call: TRBV5-5
d_call: TRBD1
j_call: TRBJ2-2
cdr3_nt: TGTGCCAGCAGCCCTGACAGGGGCTGGACCGGGGAGCTGTTTTTT
cdr3_aa: CASSPDRGWTGELFF

clone_size: few
v_call: TRBV28
d_call: TRBD2
j_call: TRBJ2-7
cdr3_nt: TGTGCCAGCAGTTTCCCATTAGCGGGGGGGGACGACGAGCAGTACTTC
cdr3_aa: CASSFPLAGGDDEQYF

clone_size: NA
v_call: TRBV5-1
d_call: TRBD1
j_call: TRBJ1-4
cdr3_nt: TGCGCCAGCAGCCTCCAGACAGGGGAAAATGAAAAACTGTTTTTT
cdr3_aa: CASSLQTGENEKLFF

clone_size: NA
v_call: TRBV30
d_call: NA
j_call: TRBJ1-5
cdr3_nt: TGTGCCTGGAGCCCGGGGAGCAATCAGCCCCAGCATTTT
cdr3_aa: CAWSPGSNQPQHF

clone_size: NA
v_call: TRBV5-1
d_call: TRBD1
j_call: TRBJ2-7
cdr3_nt: TGCGCCAGCAGCGTTGTCCTCAGGGGGCTGGCCTACGAGCAGTACTTC
cdr3_aa: CASSVVLRGLAYEQYF

clone_size: NA
v_call: TRBV7-3
d_call: NA
j_call: TRBJ1-1
cdr3_nt: TGTGCCAGCAGTTCACAGGAGGGTACTGAAGCTTTCTTT
cdr3_aa: CASSSQEGTEAFF

clone_size: NA
v_call: TRBV4-1
d_call: NA
j_call: TRBJ2-3
cdr3_nt: TGCGCCAGCAGTTGGGGGGGCGGTAGCACAGATACGCAGTATTTT
cdr3_aa: CASSWGGGSTDTQYF

clone_size: NA
v_call: TRBV30
d_call: NA
j_call: TRBJ1-3
cdr3_nt: TGTGCCTGGAGTGTACGCGGGAGTTCTGGAAACACCATATATTTT
cdr3_aa: CAWSVRGSSGNTIYF

clone_size: NA
v_call: TRBV11-2
d_call: TRBD1
j_call: TRBJ1-2
cdr3_nt: TGTGCCAGCAGCTTAGTTATGACAGGGGGCGTCGGCTACACCTTC
cdr3_aa: CASSLVMTGGVGYTF

clone_size: NA
v_call: TRBV5-1
d_call: NA
j_call: TRBJ2-3
cdr3_nt: TGCGCCAGCAGTTTTCCGGGGGAGACCACAGATACGCAGTATTTT
cdr3_aa: CASSFPGETTDTQYF

clone_size: NA
v_call: TRBV5-1
d_call: NA
j_call: TRBJ1-3
cdr3_nt: TGCGCCAGCAGAGGAGGACAGACCGGAAACACCATATATTTT
cdr3_aa: CASRGGQTGNTIYF

clone_size: few
v_call: TRBV9
d_call: NA
j_call: TRBJ2-1
cdr3_nt: TGTGCCAGCAGCAAGTATAGCTCCTACAATGAGCAGTTCTTC
cdr3_aa: CASSKYSSYNEQFF

clone_size: NA
v_call: TRBV10-2
d_call: TRBD2
j_call: TRBJ2-1
cdr3_nt: TGCGCCAGCGAAGGACTAGCGGGGGCCAGCTCCTACAATGAGCAGTTCTTC
cdr3_aa: CASEGLAGASSYNEQFF

clone_size: NA
v_call: TRBV28
d_call: NA
j_call: TRBJ1-2
cdr3_nt: TGTGCCAGCAGTACCAACAGGGACGGCTACACCTTC
cdr3_aa: CASSTNRDGYTF

clone_size: NA
v_call: TRBV18
d_call: TRBD1
j_call: TRBJ2-1
cdr3_nt: TGTGCCAGCTCGCCCGGGACAGTCTACAATGAGCAGTTCTTC
cdr3_aa: CASSPGTVYNEQFF

clone_size: NA
v_call: TRBV19
d_call: NA
j_call: TRBJ2-1
cdr3_nt: TGTGCCAGTAGTATCCCCCCCCTCAATGAGCAGTTCTTC
cdr3_aa: CASSIPPLNEQFF

clone_size: NA
v_call: TRBV15
d_call: NA
j_call: TRBJ1-5
cdr3_nt: TGTGCCACCAGCAGAGAGGACAGTTATCAGCCCCAGCATTTT
cdr3_aa: CATSREDSYQPQHF

clone_size: NA
v_call: TRBV18
d_call: TRBD1
j_call: TRBJ1-2
cdr3_nt: TGTGCCAGCTCACCCGACAGGGCCTATGGCTACACCTTC
cdr3_aa: CASSPDRAYGYTF

clone_size: NA
v_call: TRBV27
d_call: NA
j_call: TRBJ1-3
cdr3_nt: TGTGCCAGCAGTTTATCGGGGGGCTCTGGAAACACCATATATTTT
cdr3_aa: CASSLSGGSGNTIYF

clone_size: NA
v_call: TRBV5-5
d_call: NA
j_call: TRBJ1-1
cdr3_nt: TGTGCCAGCAGCGCGGGACCGAGGGACACTGAAGCTTTCTTT
cdr3_aa: CASSAGPRDTEAFF

clone_size: NA
v_call: TRBV5-6
d_call: NA
j_call: TRBJ1-2
cdr3_nt: TGTGCCAGCAGCTTGGGGGTAAGCGGAAGCTACACCTTC
cdr3_aa: CASSLGVSGSYTF

clone_size: once
v_call: TRBV25-1
d_call: NA
j_call: TRBJ1-1
cdr3_nt: TGTGCCAGCAGTGAATTAACGGTGAACACTGAAGCTTTCTTT
cdr3_aa: CASSELTVNTEAFF

clone_size: NA
v_call: TRBV11-2
d_call: NA
j_call: TRBJ2-7
cdr3_nt: TGTGCCAGCAGCTTAGATTCGGGGTTTTACGAGCAGTACTTC
cdr3_aa: CASSLDSGFYEQYF

clone_size: NA
v_call: TRBV4-1
d_call: NA
j_call: TRBJ1-4
cdr3_nt: TGCGCCAGCAGCCCACTAGGACTCAGTGAAAAACTGTTTTTT
cdr3_aa: CASSPLGLSEKLFF

clone_size: NA
v_call: TRBV28
d_call: NA
j_call: TRBJ1-5
cdr3_nt: TGTGCCAGCACCCCACAGGGTAGGGCCCCCAATCAGCCCCAGCATTTT
cdr3_aa: CASTPQGRAPNQPQHF

clone_size: NA
v_call: TRBV11-2
d_call: NA
j_call: TRBJ1-1
cdr3_nt: TGTGCCAGCAGCCCCCGACGGGTTGAAGCTTTCTTT
cdr3_aa: CASSPRRVEAFF

clone_size: NA
v_call: TRBV25-1
d_call: NA
j_call: TRBJ2-7
cdr3_nt: TGTGCCAGCTCCTATAGCGAGAGCTCCTACGAGCAGTACTTC
cdr3_aa: CASSYSESSYEQYF